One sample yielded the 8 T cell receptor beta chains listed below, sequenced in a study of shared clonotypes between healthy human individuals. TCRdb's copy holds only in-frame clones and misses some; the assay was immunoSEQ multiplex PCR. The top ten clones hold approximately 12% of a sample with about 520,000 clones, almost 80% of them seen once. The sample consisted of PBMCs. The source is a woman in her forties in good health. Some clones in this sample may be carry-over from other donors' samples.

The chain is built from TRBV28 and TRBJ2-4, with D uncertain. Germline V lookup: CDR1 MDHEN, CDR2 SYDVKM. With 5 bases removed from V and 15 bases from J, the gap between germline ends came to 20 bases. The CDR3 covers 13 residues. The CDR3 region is CASSPLLYYFPYF. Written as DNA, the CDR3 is TGTGCCAGCAGTCCCCTCCTCTACTACTTCCCGTACTTC.

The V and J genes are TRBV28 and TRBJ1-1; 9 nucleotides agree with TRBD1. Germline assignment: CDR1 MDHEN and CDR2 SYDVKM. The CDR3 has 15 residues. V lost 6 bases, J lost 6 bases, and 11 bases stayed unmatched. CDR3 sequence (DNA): TGTGCCAGCAGCCCTCGGGACAGGGACCTCCCTGAAGCTTTCTTT. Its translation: CASSPRDRDLPEAFF.

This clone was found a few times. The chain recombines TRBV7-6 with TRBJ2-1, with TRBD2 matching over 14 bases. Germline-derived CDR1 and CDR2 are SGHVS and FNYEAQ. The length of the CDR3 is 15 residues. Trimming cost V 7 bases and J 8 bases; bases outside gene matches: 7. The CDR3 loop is CASNPGTSGSYEQFF. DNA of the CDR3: TGTGCCAGCAATCCCGGGACTAGCGGGAGCTATGAGCAGTTCTTC.

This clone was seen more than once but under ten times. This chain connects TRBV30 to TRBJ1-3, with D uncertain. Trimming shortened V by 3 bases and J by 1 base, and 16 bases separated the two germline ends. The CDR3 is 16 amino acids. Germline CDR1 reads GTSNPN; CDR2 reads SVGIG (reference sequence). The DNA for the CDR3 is TGTGCCTGGAGAACGTACTTGGACGGTTCTGGAAACACCATATATTTT. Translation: CAWRTYLDGSGNTIYF.

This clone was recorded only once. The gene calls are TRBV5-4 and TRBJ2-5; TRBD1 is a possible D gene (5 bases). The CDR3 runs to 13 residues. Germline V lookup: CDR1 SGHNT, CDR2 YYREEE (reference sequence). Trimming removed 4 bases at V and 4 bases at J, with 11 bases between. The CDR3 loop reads CASSPDMTETQYF. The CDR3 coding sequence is TGTGCCAGCAGCCCGGACATGACAGAGACCCAGTACTTC.

CDR3 protein: CASRASSRGREKLFF. The CDR3 DNA is TGTGCCAGCAGGGCCTCCAGTAGGGGACGAGAAAAACTGTTTTTT. The rearrangement joins TRBV28 to TRBJ1-4, with a weak D call TRBD1 (5 bases). The CDR3 totals 15 residues. Germline loops: CDR1 MDHEN, CDR2 SYDVKM. Trimming took off 6 bases at V and 8 bases at J, with 19 bases between the two ends.

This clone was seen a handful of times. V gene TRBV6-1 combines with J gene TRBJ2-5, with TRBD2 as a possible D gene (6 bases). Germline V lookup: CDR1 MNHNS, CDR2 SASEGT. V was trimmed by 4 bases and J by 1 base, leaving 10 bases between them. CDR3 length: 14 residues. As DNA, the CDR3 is TGTGCCAGCAGTGCTGCCGGGGGCCAAGAGACCCAGTACTTC. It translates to CASSAAGGQETQYF.

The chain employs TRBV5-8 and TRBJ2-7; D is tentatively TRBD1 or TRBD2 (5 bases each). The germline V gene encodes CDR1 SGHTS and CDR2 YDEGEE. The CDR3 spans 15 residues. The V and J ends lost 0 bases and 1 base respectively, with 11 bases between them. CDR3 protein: CASSLEGPSSYEQYF. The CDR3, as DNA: TGTGCCAGCAGCTTGGAGGGACCCTCATCCTACGAGCAGTACTTC.